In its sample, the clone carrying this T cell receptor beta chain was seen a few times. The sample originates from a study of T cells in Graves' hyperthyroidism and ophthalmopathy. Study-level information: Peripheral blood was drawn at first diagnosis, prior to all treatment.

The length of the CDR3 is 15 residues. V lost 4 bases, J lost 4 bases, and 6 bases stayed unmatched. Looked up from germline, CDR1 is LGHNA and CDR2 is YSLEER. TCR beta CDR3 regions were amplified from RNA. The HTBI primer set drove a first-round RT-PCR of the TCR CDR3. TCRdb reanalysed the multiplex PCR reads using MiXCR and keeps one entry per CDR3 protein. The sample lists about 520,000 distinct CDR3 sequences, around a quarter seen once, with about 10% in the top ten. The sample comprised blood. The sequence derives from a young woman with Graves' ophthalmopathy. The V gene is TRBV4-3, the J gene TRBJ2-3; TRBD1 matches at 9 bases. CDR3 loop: CASSRRDRESDTQYF. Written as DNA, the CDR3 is TGCGCCAGCAGCCGCCGGGACAGGGAATCAGATACGCAGTATTTT.